This T cell receptor beta chain came from a study of monozygotic twins with inflammatory bowel disease. Notes on the study in general: Findings did not support one strong IBD-associated signal or clonotype.

The germline V gene has CDR1 DFQATT and CDR2 SNEGSKA (reference sequence). The CDR3 has 11 amino acids. Starting material for each TCR library was around 3,500 ng of total RNA. Nested PCRs (roughly 16 and 10 cycles, two total) were applied to TCRalpha and TCRbeta cDNA. TCRdb reprocessed the 5' RACE reads and reports one entry per CDR3 protein, with no DNA. In all, the sample yields some 450,000 distinct CDR3 sequences. With regard to this clonotype: What it recognizes is unknown.

The receptor was isolated from a human donor with ulcerative colitis or Crohn's disease, or a healthy co-twin of an affected twin (not recorded which). The chain joins TRBV20-1 to TRBJ2-2. The specimen was blood. CDR3 protein: CSARDEGELFF.